The T cell receptor (beta chain) described here comes from a study of T-cell reconstitution after alpha-beta-depleted transplantation in children. The TCRbeta library was prepared with unique molecular identifiers. TCRdb itself ran the PCR reads through MiXCR, one entry per CDR3 protein. In the table there are approximately 400,000 distinct CDR3 sequences, roughly 11% of which are singletons. Comments on this clonotype: Possible read error: a much larger clone is one base away.

This CDR3 has 16 residues. Germline CDR1 MGHRA, CDR2 YSYEKL. This specimen consisted of PBMCs from the stem cell graft donor, obtained from the stem cell graft. The chain links TRBV4-1 to TRBJ1-3; maybe TRBD1 (6 bases). The TCR comes from a human donor who donated a stem cell graft to a child with acute myeloid leukemia. CDR3 residues: CVSSQDPGARGNTIYF. The CDR3 nucleotides read TGCGTCAGCAGCCAAGATCCGGGGGCGCGGGGAAACACCATATATTTT.